The 10 T cell receptor beta chains below all came from one sample that was sequenced in a study of identical twins. TCRdb reprocessed the 5' RACE reads via MiXCR and lists one record per CDR3 protein. The data show 350,000 or so distinct CDR3 sequences, approximately 9.1% seen once. Sequencing was performed on naive T cells sorted from blood. Receptors originate from a woman between 45 and 60 years old in good health.

There are a few counts of this clonotype. The rearrangement joins TRBV12-3 or TRBV12-4 to TRBJ2-1; D is possibly TRBD1 or TRBD2 (5 bases each). The V end was cut by 8 bases, the J end by 6 bases, with 11 bases between. The CDR3 sequence is 12 residues long. The DNA of the CDR3 is TGTGCCAGCGGATATGGGGGCAATGAGCAGTTCTTC. Amino acid sequence: CASGYGGNEQFF.

The sample holds many counts of this clonotype. The junction shows a germline mismatch at one end, possibly a read error. This chain joins TRBV3-1 and TRBJ2-2; the D is unclear. Germline CDR1 is LGHDT and CDR2 is YNNKEL (reference sequence). The CDR3 runs 16 residues. The chain's CDR3 is CASSQSGLLNAGELFF. In DNA form, the CDR3 reads TGTGCCAGCAGCCAATCGGGTCTATTGAACGCCGGGGAGCTGTTTTTT.

As DNA, the CDR3 is TGCGCCAGCAGCCCGGGAGGGGCGGGAGGTGAGCAGTTCTTC. This codes for CASSPGGAGGEQFF. The chain links TRBV5-1 to TRBJ2-1; 8 bases are shared with TRBD2. This CDR3 contains 14 residues. Looked up from germline, CDR1 is SGHRS and CDR2 is YFSETQ. The junction had 9 bases not matched to a gene; V was cut back by 4 bases and J by 9 bases.

This clonotype has ten or more counts. The V and J genes are TRBV5-1 and TRBJ2-1; 9 bases agree with TRBD1. With 0 bases clipped from V and 14 bases from J, the junction kept 0 bases outside the gene matches. The CDR3 length is 11 residues. The germline V gene encodes CDR1 SGHRS and CDR2 YFSETQ. The CDR3 DNA reads TGCGCCAGCAGCTTGGGGGACAGGGAGTTCTTC. It codes for CASSLGDREFF.

This clonotype was found many times. The V and J genes are TRBV7-9 and TRBJ2-3; D gene unclear. The V end lost 8 bases, the J end lost 4 bases, and 7 bases lay between the germline ends. Germline CDR1 and CDR2: SEHNR and FQNEAQ (reference sequence). The CDR3 sequence is 11 residues long. The DNA for the CDR3 is TGTGCCAGCCGCAATTCAGATACGCAGTATTTT. Protein product: CASRNSDTQYF. Full variable domain (outside the CDR3, taken from reference TRBV7-9 and TRBJ2-3): DTGVSQNPRHKITKRGQNVTFRCDPISEHNRLYWYRQTLGQGPEFLTYFQNEAQLEKSRLLSDRFSAERPKGSFSTLEIQRTEQGDSAMYLCASRNSDTQYFGPGTRLTVL.

The V and J genes are TRBV7-2 and TRBJ1-5; D gene unclear. The germline CDR1 and CDR2 sequences are SGHTA and FQGNSA. Trimming removed 5 bases from V and 7 bases from J, with 9 bases in between. The CDR3 has 12 residues. CDR3 residues: CASSQRYQPQHF. CDR3 sequence (DNA): TGTGCCAGCAGCCAACGCTACCAGCCCCAGCATTTT.

This clonotype was detected a few times. The V call is TRBV5-1, the J call TRBJ2-1; TRBD2 matches 14 bases. Germline-derived CDR1 and CDR2 are SGHRS and YFSETQ. This CDR3 region has 17 residues. Losses at the gene ends were 4 bases for V and 9 bases for J; bases not matched to a gene: 12. DNA of the CDR3: TGCGCCAGCAGCCCGAGGATGGGACTAGCGGGAGCTTCTGAGCAGTTCTTC. Translation gives CASSPRMGLAGASEQFF.

This clonotype came up a few times. This chain links TRBV20-1 with TRBJ2-7; 7 bases are shared with TRBD2. Germline-derived CDR1 and CDR2 are DFQATT and SNEGSKA (reference sequence). This CDR3 comprises 15 residues. V was pared by 3 bases and J by 7 bases, with 15 bases of the junction left unmatched. CDR3 sequence: CSARDPFEGLEEQYF. As DNA, the CDR3 is TGCAGTGCTAGGGACCCCTTCGAAGGACTAGAAGAGCAGTACTTC.

This clonotype was found many times. The chain is built from TRBV12-3 or TRBV12-4 and TRBJ1-1; no firm D call. The CDR3 consists of 13 residues. Deletions cut 8 bases from V and 7 bases from J, with 17 bases between. CDR3: CASVFRPAGEAFF. The CDR3 nucleotides read TGTGCCAGCGTTTTCCGACCGGCCGGTGAAGCTTTCTTT.

V and J are TRBV27 and TRBJ1-6; a weak D match, TRBD1 (6 bases). Trimming cost V 6 bases and J 14 bases, with 20 bases left between them. Germline CDR1 is MNHEY and CDR2 is SMNVEV (reference sequence). CDR3 length equals 14 residues. The CDR3 region is CASSLRDTRRALHF. In nucleotides, the CDR3 is TGTGCCAGCAGCCTCAGGGACACCCGGAGGGCCCTCCACTTT.